The 9 T cell receptor beta chains given below trace back to one sample, sequenced in a study of blood T cell repertoires in COVID-19. Clones were sequenced by immunoSEQ multiplex PCR, and TCRdb holds only the in-frame ones, with some missing. The repertoire holds approximately 250,000 clones, with approximately 90% as singletons. The sample taken for sequencing was peripheral blood. The receptors derive from a young man who had recovered from COVID-19.

V gene TRBV4-3 combines with J gene TRBJ1-3; no reliable D call. This CDR3 has 14 amino acids. In germline, CDR1 is LGHNA, CDR2 YSLEER. Trimming cost V 2 bases and J 0 bases, with 5 bases left between them. CDR3 region: CASSQHSSGNTIYF. As DNA, the CDR3 is TGCGCCAGCAGCCAACATAGCTCTGGAAACACCATATATTTT.

V is TRBV2 and J is TRBJ1-1; maybe TRBD1 (6 bases). The CDR3 contains 13 residues. V lost 5 bases, J lost 1 base, and 8 bases lay in between. Germline V CDR1 and CDR2: SNHLY, FYNNEI. CDR3 residues: CASSKDRNTEAFF. The CDR3 DNA is TGTGCCAGCAGTAAGGACAGGAACACTGAAGCTTTCTTT.

The V and J genes are TRBV7-6 and TRBJ2-5; TRBD1 is a possible D gene (8 bases). This CDR3 has 14 amino acids. V lost 7 bases and J lost 5, with 17 bases in between. Germline-derived CDR1 and CDR2 are SGHVS and FNYEAQ. This chain's CDR3 is CASTIGQGGETQYF. CDR3 DNA sequence: TGTGCCAGCACCATTGGACAGGGAGGGGAGACCCAGTACTTC.

This rearrangement joins TRBV19 to TRBJ2-2; D might be TRBD1 (6 bases). Trimming pared 6 bases from V and 1 base from J, leaving 9 bases between. There are 14 residues in the CDR3. Germline loops: CDR1 LNHDA, CDR2 SQIVND (reference sequence). CDR3 in DNA: TGTGCCAGTAGGCCACAGGGGAACACCGGGGAGCTGTTTTTT. As protein: CASRPQGNTGELFF.

V and J are TRBV11-3 and TRBJ2-3, with D perhaps TRBD2 (5 bases). Germline V lookup: CDR1 SGHNT, CDR2 YENEEA. V was cut by 2 bases and J by 4 bases, with 7 bases left in between. The CDR3 sequence is 13 residues long. The CDR3 bases are TGTGCCAGCAGCTTAACTAGTCCAGATACGCAGTATTTT. Translation gives CASSLTSPDTQYF.

The chain carries TRBV6-5 and TRBJ2-7; 11 bases align to TRBD1. From germline, CDR1 is MNHEY and CDR2 SVGAGI. CDR3 length equals 14 residues. V lost 2 bases, J lost 7 bases, and 4 bases stayed unmatched. CDR3 amino acids: CASSYGQGALEQYF. The CDR3 DNA reads TGTGCCAGCAGTTACGGACAGGGGGCTTTAGAGCAGTACTTC.

The chain uses TRBV7-9 and TRBJ2-3; weak D call: TRBD2 (6 bases). V was shortened by 3 bases and J by 3 bases, with 13 bases between the two germline ends. The germline V gene encodes CDR1 SEHNR and CDR2 FQNEAQ (reference sequence). This CDR3 region has 15 residues. CDR3 in amino acids: CASSLRTTLTDTQYF. In DNA, the CDR3 is TGTGCCAGCAGCTTGCGGACTACTCTGACAGATACGCAGTATTTT.

V gene TRBV3-1 (or the pseudogene TRBV3-2) combines with J gene TRBJ1-6; 7 positions agree with TRBD1. The CDR3 contains 14 residues. The V segment lost 4 bases and the J segment 12 bases; nucleotides outside the gene matches: 9. Germline V gene sequence: CDR1 LGHDT, CDR2 YNNKEL (reference sequence). The chain's CDR3 is CASSLETGIRPLHF. The CDR3 DNA is TGTGCCAGCAGCCTTGAGACAGGGATTAGACCCCTCCACTTT.

The genes are TRBV2 and TRBJ2-3; no reliable D call. There are 13 residues in the CDR3. The germline V and J ends were trimmed by 6 bases and 6 bases, with 13 bases remaining between them. Germline-derived CDR1 and CDR2 are SNHLY and FYNNEI. The CDR3 region has the DNA TGTGCCAGCAGCCCTGACTCGAACGATACGCAGTATTTT. Translating it yields CASSPDSNDTQYF.